The sequence of this TCR beta chain was determined in a study of response to subunit inactivated influenza vaccine. Findings and limits, study-wide: New T cells are recruited in small numbers by each seasonal influenza vaccination, according to the authors' suggestion.

TCRdb called the RT-PCR reads again in MiXCR, with one record for every CDR3 protein. The data contain 500,000 or so distinct CDR3 sequences, 11% of them singletons. This clonotype was observed at least ten times. Its target is not known. The CDR3 covers 13 residues. Trimming took off 5 bases at V and 12 bases at J, with 16 bases between the two ends. The sequencing used PBMCs from blood, collected 45 days after vaccination. The rearrangement joins TRBV12-3 or TRBV12-4 to TRBJ2-2; D gene ambiguous. The receptor comes from a man aged 50 to 59 who received an inactivated influenza vaccine. The CDR3 sequence is CASSLSTEGKLFF. CDR3 DNA sequence: TGTGCCAGCAGTCTTTCGACTGAAGGGAAGCTGTTTTTT.